What follows are 5 T cell receptor beta chains derived from one specimen sequenced in a study of neurological immune-mediated disorders. The time point: longitudinal time-point 3. MiXCR, run by TCRdb on the 5' RACE reads, gives a single entry per CDR3 protein. Among about 80,000 distinct CDR3 sequences listed, under 4.5% were seen once. Sequencing input: PBMCs. All receptors come from a woman in her sixties with multiple sclerosis.

This clonotype was counted once. The chain combines TRBV10-1 with TRBJ2-7; a weak D match, TRBD1 (6 bases). V was clipped by 6 bases and J by 3 bases, with 15 bases between them. The CDR3 sequence is 14 residues long. Germline V gene data show CDR1 as WNHNN and CDR2 as SYGVQD (reference sequence). As DNA, the CDR3 is TGCGCCAGCAGAAGGACAGTCGGTGACTACGAGCAGTACTTC. It encodes CASRRTVGDYEQYF.

This clonotype came up a few times. V usage is TRBV7-6 and J usage is TRBJ2-2; no firm D call. V lost 5 bases and J lost 7, with 14 bases in between. Germline V gene data show CDR1 as SGHVS and CDR2 as FNYEAQ. The CDR3 length is 14 residues. CDR3 protein: CASSLRAEGGELFF. The CDR3 region has the DNA TGTGCCAGCAGCCTCCGGGCCGAAGGCGGGGAGCTGTTTTTT.

This clonotype showed up many times. The V call is TRBV5-6, the J call TRBJ1-4; D is perhaps TRBD1 (5 bases). Germline CDR1 reads SGHDT; CDR2 reads YYEEEE. This CDR3 spans 16 amino acids. Trimming cost V 0 bases and J 3 bases, with 12 bases left between them. CDR3: CASSLVGPAANEKLFF. The CDR3 DNA is TGTGCCAGCAGCTTGGTGGGACCGGCAGCTAATGAAAAACTGTTTTTT.

The genes are TRBV7-2 and TRBJ2-7; 9 bases line up with TRBD1. CDR1 and CDR2 from the germline V gene are SGHTA and FQGNSA. The CDR3 has 14 amino acids. V dropped 7 bases and J dropped 2; count of bases not matched to a gene: 6. Here the CDR3 reads CASTRTGDTYEQYF. The CDR3 DNA is TGTGCCAGCACCCGGACAGGGGATACCTACGAGCAGTACTTC.

This clonotype was found many times. This chain uses TRBV11-2 with TRBJ2-1; 9 nucleotides align to TRBD2. The germline V gene has CDR1 SGHAT and CDR2 FQNNGV. Trimming took 1 base from V and 6 from J; bases not matched to a gene: 7. The CDR3 runs 16 residues. DNA for the CDR3: TGTGCCAGCAGCTTAGCTGGCGGGGGGGCTTTCAATGAGCAGTTCTTC. It codes for CASSLAGGGAFNEQFF.